This T cell receptor beta chain stems from a study of blood T cell repertoires in COVID-19. Study-level background: Sources were T cells, B-cell-depleted T cells, or PBMCs; the material itself was cDNA or gDNA.

The V gene lost 5 bases and the J gene lost 5 bases, with 13 bases spanning the gap. This CDR3 has 14 residues. Germline V gives CDR1 SGHNT, CDR2 YENEEA. Cohort allocation depended upon clinical history that participants reported. Authors' processing steps: Nucleated cell counts were estimated from reference gene primer amplification. Repertoires were generated with immunoSEQ multiplex PCR, while TCRdb's copy carries only in-frame clones and drops some. Clone size and the V and J calls come from that table; the DNA yielded D and trimming. The profile shows under 500,000 clones, roughly 85% of them singletons.

The receptor was isolated from a woman aged 18-35 years with acute COVID-19. Sequenced material: PBMCs or T cells enriched from blood (not recorded which). The rearrangement joins TRBV11-3 to TRBJ2-1; the D gene is possibly TRBD1 (6 bases). The CDR3 nucleotides are TGTGCCAGCAGCCCCCCCCCAGGGGACAATGAGCAGTTCTTC. Protein product: CASSPPPGDNEQFF.